The entry below describes one TCR beta chain. Its antigen is not identified. The data originate from a study of T cells in localized non-small cell lung cancer. General study findings and limits: Clonality peaked in uninvolved adjacent lung rather than tumor.

Germline V gene sequence: CDR1 SGHTA, CDR2 FQGNSA. V lost 6 bases and J lost 2, with 12 bases in between. This CDR3 has 14 amino acids. Assay used: immunoSEQ multiplex PCR; TCRdb lists only in-frame clones, some missing. This table has 34,000 or so clones, 90% to 95% appearing once. The receptor was isolated from a female donor older than 55 with stage I lung adenocarcinoma. The sequencing used peripheral blood, collected before any cancer treatment. The chain joins TRBV7-2 to TRBJ2-3; no clear D. The DNA of the CDR3 is TGTGCCAGCAGTTTATACAAGCCCACAGATACGCAGTATTTT. Amino acids: CASSLYKPTDTQYF.